This T cell receptor beta chain was profiled in a study of blood T cell repertoires in COVID-19. Study overall: Material from acute and convalescent COVID-19 was sourced from the United States, Italy and Spain. T cells, B-cell-depleted T cells, or PBMCs provided the cDNA or gDNA that served as material.

This CDR3 is built from 16 residues. CDR1 is ENHRY and CDR2 is SYGVKD in the germline V gene. The ends were cut back, 2 bases at V and 7 bases at J, with 21 bases in the middle. Authors' processing steps: Amplification from reference gene primers served as the basis for estimated nucleated cell counts. Assay: immunoSEQ multiplex PCR; the TCRdb copy retains only in-frame clones and omits some. V and J calls and clone size are given by that table; D and trimming were obtained from the DNA. Found here are some 150,000 clones, around 81% of them singletons; the top ten hold about an eighth. The chain recombines TRBV10-3 with TRBJ2-7; D possibly corresponds to TRBD1 (7 bases). The TCR comes from a man aged 60 to 69 with active or convalescent COVID-19. Sequenced sample: peripheral blood. For the CDR3, the DNA is TGTGCCATCAGTGAGCCCGACCTGGACAGGAGGGGGGAGCAGTACTTC. Its protein product is CAISEPDLDRRGEQYF.